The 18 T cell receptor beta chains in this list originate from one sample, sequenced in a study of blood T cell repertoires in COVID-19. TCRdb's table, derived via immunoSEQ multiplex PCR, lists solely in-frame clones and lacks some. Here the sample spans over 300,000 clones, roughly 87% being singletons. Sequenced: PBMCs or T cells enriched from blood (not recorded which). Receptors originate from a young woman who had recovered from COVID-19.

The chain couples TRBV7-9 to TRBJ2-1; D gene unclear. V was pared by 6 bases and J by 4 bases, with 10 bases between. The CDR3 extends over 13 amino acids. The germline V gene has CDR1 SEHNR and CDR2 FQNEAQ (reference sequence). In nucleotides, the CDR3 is TGTGCCAGCAGTGTTTCCGGGTACAATGAGCAGTTCTTC. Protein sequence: CASSVSGYNEQFF.

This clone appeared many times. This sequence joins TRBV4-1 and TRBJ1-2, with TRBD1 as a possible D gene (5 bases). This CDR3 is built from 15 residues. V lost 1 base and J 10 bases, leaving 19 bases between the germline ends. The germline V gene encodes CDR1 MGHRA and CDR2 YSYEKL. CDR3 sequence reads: CASSQAGGEGRIYTF. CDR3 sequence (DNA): TGCGCCAGCAGCCAAGCCGGGGGTGAGGGCCGGATCTACACCTTC.

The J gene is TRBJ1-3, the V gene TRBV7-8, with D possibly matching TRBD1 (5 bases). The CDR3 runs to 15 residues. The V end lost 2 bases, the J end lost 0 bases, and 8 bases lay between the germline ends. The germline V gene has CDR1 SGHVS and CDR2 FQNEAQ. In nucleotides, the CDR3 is TGTGCCAGCAGCTTACAGGGCTTCTCTGGAAACACCATATATTTT. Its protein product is CASSLQGFSGNTIYF.

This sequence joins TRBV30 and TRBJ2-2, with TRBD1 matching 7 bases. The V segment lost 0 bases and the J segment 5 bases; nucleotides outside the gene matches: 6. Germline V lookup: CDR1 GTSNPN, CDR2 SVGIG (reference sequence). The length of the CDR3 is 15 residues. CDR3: CAWSVRRGPTGELFF. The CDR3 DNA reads TGTGCCTGGAGTGTGAGAAGGGGGCCTACCGGGGAGCTGTTTTTT. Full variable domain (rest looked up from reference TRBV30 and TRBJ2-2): SQTIHQWPATLVQPVGSPLSLECTVEGTSNPNLYWYRQAAGRGLQLLFYSVGIGQISSEVPQNLSASRPQDRQFILSSKKLLLSDSGFYLCAWSVRRGPTGELFFGEGSRLTVL.

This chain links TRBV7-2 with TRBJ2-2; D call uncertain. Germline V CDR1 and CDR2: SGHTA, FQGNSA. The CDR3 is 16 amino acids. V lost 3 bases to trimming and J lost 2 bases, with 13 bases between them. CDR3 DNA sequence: TGTGCCAGCAGCTTTCTGCCTACGGGTAACACCGGGGAGCTGTTTTTT. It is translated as CASSFLPTGNTGELFF.

The CDR3 coding sequence is TGCGCCAGCAGAGCCGGGACAGCGAACACCGGGGAGCTGTTTTTT. Residues: CASRAGTANTGELFF. The chain recombines TRBV5-1 with TRBJ2-2; the match to TRBD1 covers 7 bases. The length of the CDR3 is 15 residues. Trimming took 5 bases from V and 0 from J; bases not matched to a gene: 4. Per the germline V gene, CDR1 is SGHRS and CDR2 is YFSETQ.

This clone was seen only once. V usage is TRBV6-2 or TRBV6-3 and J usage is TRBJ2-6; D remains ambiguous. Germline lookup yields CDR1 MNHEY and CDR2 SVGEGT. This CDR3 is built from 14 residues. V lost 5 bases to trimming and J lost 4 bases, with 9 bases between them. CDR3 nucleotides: TGTGCCAGCAGTACCTACCCCGGGGCCAACGTCCTGACTTTC. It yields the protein CASSTYPGANVLTF.

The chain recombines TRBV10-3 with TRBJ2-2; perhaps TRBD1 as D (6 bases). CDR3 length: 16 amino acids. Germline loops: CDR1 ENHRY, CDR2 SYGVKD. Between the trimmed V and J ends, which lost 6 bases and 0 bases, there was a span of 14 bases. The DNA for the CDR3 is TGTGCCATCAGCGGGGCACGGACAGCGAACACCGGGGAGCTGTTTTTT. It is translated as CAISGARTANTGELFF.

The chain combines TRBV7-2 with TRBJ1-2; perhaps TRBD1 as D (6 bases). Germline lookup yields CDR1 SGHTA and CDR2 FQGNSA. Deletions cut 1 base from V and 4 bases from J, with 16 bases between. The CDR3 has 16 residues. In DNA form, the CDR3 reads TGTGCCAGCAGCTTAGAAGGACAGCCTTCGATCTATGGCTACACCTTC. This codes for CASSLEGQPSIYGYTF.

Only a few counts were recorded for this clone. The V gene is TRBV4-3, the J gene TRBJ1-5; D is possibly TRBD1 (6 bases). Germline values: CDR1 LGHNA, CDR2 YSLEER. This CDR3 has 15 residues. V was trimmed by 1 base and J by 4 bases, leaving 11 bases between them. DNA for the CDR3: TGCGCCAGCAGCCAAGGTACAGGGAAAAATCAGCCCCAGCATTTT. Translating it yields CASSQGTGKNQPQHF.

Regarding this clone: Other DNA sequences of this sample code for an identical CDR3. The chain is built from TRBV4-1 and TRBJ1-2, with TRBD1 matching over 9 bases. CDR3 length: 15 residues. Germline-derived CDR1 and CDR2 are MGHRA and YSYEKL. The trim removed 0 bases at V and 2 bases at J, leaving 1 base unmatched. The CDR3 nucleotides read TGCGCCAGCAGCCAAGAGGACAGGGGAAACTATGGCTACACCTTC. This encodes CASSQEDRGNYGYTF.

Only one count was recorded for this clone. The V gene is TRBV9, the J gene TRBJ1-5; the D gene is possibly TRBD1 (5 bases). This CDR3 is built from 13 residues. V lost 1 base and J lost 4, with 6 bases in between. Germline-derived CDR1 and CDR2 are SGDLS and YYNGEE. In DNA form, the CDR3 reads TGTGCCAGCAGCGTAAAGGGGAATCAGCCCCAGCATTTT. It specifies CASSVKGNQPQHF. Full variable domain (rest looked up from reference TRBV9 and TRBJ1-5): DSGVTQTPKHLITATGQRVTLRCSPRSGDLSVYWYQQSLDQGLQFLIQYYNGEERAKGNILERFSAQQFPDLHSELNLSSLELGDSALYFCASSVKGNQPQHFGDGTRLSIL.

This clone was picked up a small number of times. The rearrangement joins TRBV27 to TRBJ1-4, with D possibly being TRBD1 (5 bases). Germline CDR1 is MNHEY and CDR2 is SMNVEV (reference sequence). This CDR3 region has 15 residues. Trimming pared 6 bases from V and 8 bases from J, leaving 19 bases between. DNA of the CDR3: TGTGCCAGCAGGACCCGCGGGGACGGGAGAGAAAAACTGTTTTTT. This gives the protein CASRTRGDGREKLFF.

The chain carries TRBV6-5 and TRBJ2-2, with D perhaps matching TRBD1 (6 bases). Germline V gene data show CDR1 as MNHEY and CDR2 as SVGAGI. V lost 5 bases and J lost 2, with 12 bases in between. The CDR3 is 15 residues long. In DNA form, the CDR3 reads TGTGCCAGCAGTCTCGGACAGAGAAACACCGGGGAGCTGTTTTTT. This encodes CASSLGQRNTGELFF.

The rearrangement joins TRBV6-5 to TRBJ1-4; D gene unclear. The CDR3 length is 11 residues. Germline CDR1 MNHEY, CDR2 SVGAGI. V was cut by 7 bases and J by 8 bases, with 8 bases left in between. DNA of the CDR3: TGTGCCAGCATTGTGGGCGAAAAACTGTTTTTT. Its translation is CASIVGEKLFF.

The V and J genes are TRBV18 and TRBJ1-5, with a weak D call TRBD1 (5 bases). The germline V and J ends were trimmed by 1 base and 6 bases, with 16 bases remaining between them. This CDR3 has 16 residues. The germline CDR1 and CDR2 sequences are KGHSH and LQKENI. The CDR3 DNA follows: TGTGCCAGCTCACCACAATGGCAGGGAAGGGGTCAGCCCCAGCATTTT. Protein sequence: CASSPQWQGRGQPQHF. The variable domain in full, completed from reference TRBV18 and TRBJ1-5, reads NAGVMQNPRHLVRRRGQEARLRCSPMKGHSHVYWYRQLPEEGLKFMVYLQKENIIDESGMPKERFSAEFPKEGPSILRIQQVVRGDSAAYFCASSPQWQGRGQPQHFGDGTRLSIL.

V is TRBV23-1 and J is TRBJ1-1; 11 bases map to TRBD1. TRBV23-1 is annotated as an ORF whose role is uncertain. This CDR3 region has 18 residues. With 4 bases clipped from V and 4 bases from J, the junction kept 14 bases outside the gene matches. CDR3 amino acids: CASSPQGQGANRVTEAFF. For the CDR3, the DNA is TGCGCCAGCAGTCCGCAAGGACAGGGGGCGAATCGTGTCACTGAAGCTTTCTTT.

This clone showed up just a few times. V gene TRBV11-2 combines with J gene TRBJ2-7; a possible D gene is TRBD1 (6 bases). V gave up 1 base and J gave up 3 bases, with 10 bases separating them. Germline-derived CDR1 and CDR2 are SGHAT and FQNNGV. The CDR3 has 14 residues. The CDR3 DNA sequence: TGTGCCAGCAGCTTAGTAGAGGGGGTCTACGAGCAGTACTTC. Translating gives CASSLVEGVYEQYF.